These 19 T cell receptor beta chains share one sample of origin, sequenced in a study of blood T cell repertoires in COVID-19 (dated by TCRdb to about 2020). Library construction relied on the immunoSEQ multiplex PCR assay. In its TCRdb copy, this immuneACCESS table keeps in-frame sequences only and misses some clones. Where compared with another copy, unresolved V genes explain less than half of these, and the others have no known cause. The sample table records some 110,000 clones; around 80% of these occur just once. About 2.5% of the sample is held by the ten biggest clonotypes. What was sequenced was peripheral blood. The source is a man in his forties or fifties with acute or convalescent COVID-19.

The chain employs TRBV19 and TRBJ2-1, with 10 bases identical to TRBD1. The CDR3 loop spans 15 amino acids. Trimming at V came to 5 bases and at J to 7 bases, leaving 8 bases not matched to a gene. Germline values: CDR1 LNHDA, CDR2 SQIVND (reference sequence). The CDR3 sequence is CASSSVSGQGNEQFF. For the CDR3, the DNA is TGTGCCAGTAGTTCGGTCTCGGGACAGGGGAATGAGCAGTTCTTC.

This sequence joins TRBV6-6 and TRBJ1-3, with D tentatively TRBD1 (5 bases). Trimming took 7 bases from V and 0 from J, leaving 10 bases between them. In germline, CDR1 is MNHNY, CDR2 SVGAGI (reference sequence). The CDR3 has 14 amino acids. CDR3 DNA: TGTGCCAGCACCTCGACAGTCTCTGGAAACACCATATATTTT. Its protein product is CASTSTVSGNTIYF.

In DNA form, the CDR3 reads TGCAGCGTTCTTGACAGCCTCAGCGAGCAGTTCTTC. It translates to CSVLDSLSEQFF. The rearrangement joins TRBV29-1 to TRBJ2-1; D perhaps matches TRBD1 (5 bases). Germline-derived CDR1 and CDR2 are SQVTM and ANQGSEA. The CDR3 has 12 amino acids. The ends were cut back, 5 bases at V and 10 bases at J, with 15 bases in the middle.

The CDR3 sequence: CASTLGPGRDEKLFF. The DNA for the CDR3 is TGTGCCAGCACCCTCGGGCCCGGGAGGGACGAAAAACTGTTTTTT. The V gene is TRBV6-5, the J gene TRBJ1-4, with D tentatively TRBD1 (5 bases). Germline loops: CDR1 MNHEY, CDR2 SVGAGI. Trimming removed 7 bases at V and 8 bases at J, with 20 bases between. This CDR3 spans 15 amino acids.

This CDR3 reads CASSDRGSSYEQYF. CDR3 in DNA: TGTGCCAGCAGCGACAGGGGATCCTCCTACGAGCAGTACTTC. The chain employs TRBV9 and TRBJ2-7; 7 nucleotides match TRBD1. The V gene's germline CDR1 is SGDLS and CDR2 YYNGEE. V shed 3 bases and J 0 bases; nucleotides not matched to a gene: 3. The CDR3 runs to 14 residues.

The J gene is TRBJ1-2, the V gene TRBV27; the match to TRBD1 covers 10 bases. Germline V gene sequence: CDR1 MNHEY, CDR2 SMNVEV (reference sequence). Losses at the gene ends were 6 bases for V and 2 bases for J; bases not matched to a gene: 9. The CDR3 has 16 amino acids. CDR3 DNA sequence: TGTGCCAGCAGCCCGAAGGGACAGGGGAGGAACTATGGCTACACCTTC. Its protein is CASSPKGQGRNYGYTF.

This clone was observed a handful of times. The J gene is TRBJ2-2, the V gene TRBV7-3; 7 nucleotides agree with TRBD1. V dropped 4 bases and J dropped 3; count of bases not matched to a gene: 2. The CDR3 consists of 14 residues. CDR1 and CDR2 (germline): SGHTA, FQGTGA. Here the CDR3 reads CASSSTGDTGELFF. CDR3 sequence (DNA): TGTGCCAGCAGCTCTACAGGGGACACCGGGGAGCTGTTTTTT.

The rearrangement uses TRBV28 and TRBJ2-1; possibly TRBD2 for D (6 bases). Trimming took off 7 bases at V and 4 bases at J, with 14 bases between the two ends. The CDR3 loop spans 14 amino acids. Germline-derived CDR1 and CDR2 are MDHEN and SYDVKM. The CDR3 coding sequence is TGTGCCAGCACCCCCCGGGGAGGATACAATGAGCAGTTCTTC. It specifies CASTPRGGYNEQFF.

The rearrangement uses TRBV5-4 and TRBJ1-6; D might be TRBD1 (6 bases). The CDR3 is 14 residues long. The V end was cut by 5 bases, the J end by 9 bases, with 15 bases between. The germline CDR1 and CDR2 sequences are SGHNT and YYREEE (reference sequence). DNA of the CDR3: TGTGCCAGCAGTACTCAGGGGCACGGTTCACCCCTCCACTTT. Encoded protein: CASSTQGHGSPLHF.

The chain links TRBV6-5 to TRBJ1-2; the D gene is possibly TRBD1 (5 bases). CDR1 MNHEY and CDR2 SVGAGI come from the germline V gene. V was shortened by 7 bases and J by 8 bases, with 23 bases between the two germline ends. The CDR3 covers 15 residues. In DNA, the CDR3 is TGTGCCAGCACTAAAAAGGGCGAAGGAGGGGACGGCTACACCTTC. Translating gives CASTKKGEGGDGYTF.

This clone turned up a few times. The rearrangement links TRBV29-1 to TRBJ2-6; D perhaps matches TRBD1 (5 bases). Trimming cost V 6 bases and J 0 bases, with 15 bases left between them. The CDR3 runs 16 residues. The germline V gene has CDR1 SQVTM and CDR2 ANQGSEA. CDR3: CSVLRQYSSGANVLTF. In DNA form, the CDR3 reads TGCAGCGTCTTGAGACAGTATAGCTCTGGGGCCAACGTCCTGACTTTC. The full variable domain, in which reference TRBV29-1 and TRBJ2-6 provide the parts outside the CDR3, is SAVISQKPSRDICQRGTSLTIQCQVDSQVTMMFWYRQQPGQSLTLIATANQGSEATYESGFVIDKFPISRPNLTFSTLTVSNMSPEDSSIYLCSVLRQYSSGANVLTFGAGSRLTVL.

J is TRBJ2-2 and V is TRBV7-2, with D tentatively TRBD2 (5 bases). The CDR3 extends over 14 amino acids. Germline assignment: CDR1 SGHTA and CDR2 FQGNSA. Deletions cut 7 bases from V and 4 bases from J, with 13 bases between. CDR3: CASKNSDFTGELFF. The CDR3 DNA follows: TGTGCCAGCAAGAATAGCGATTTCACCGGGGAGCTGTTTTTT.

CDR3 in amino acids: CASSTGLTGDGELFF. Here the CDR3 DNA reads TGCGCCAGCAGCACCGGGCTTACAGGGGACGGGGAGCTGTTTTTT. The genes are TRBV5-1 and TRBJ2-2; 7 bases are shared with TRBD1. The trim removed 4 bases at V and 7 bases at J, leaving 10 bases unmatched. The germline V gene encodes CDR1 SGHRS and CDR2 YFSETQ. The CDR3 sequence is 15 residues long.

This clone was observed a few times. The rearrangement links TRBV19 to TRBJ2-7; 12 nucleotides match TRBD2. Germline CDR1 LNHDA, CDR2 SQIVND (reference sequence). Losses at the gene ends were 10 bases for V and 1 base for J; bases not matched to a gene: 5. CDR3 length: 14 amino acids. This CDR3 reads CATQTSGGSYEQYF. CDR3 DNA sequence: TGTGCCACCCAGACTAGCGGGGGTTCCTACGAGCAGTACTTC.

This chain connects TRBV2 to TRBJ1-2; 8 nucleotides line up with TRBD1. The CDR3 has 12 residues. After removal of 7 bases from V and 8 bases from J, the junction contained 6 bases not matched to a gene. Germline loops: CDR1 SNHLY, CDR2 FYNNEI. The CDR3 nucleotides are TGTGCCAGCACTGGACAGGGTGGCGGCTACACCTTC. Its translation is CASTGQGGGYTF. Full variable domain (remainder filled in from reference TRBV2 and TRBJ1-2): EPEVTQTPSHQVTQMGQEVILRCVPISNHLYFYWYRQILGQKVEFLVSFYNNEISEKSEIFDDQFSVERPDGSNFTLKIRSTKLEDSAMYFCASTGQGGGYTFGSGTRLTVV.

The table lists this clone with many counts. The CDR3, as DNA: TGTGCCACCAGTGACCCCCGGGGGGAGGGGCCTAGCTCCTACAATGAGCAGTTCTTC. Protein product: CATSDPRGEGPSSYNEQFF. The J gene is TRBJ2-1, the V gene TRBV24-1; 7 nucleotides line up with TRBD2. CDR1 and CDR2 (germline): KGHDR, SFDVKD. The CDR3 runs 19 residues. V lost 4 bases and J lost 0; bases outside the gene matches: 14.

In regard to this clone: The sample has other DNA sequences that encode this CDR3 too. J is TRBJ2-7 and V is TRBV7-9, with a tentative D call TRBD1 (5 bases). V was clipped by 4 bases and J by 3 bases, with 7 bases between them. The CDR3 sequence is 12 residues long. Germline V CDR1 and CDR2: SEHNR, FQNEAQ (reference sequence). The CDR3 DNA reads TGTGCCAGCAGCTCCCAGGGCTACGAGCAGTACTTC. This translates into CASSSQGYEQYF.

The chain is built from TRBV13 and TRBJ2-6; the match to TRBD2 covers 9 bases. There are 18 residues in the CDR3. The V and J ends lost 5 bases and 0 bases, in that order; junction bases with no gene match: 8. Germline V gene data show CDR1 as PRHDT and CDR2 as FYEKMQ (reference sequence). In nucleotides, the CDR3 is TGTGCCAGCAGCACCAGCGGGGGGTCCCCCTCTGGGGCCAACGTCCTGACTTTC. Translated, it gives CASSTSGGSPSGANVLTF.

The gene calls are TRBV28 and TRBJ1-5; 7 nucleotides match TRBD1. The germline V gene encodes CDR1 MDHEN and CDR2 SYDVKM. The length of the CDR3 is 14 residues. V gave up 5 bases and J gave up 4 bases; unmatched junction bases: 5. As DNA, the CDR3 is TGTGCCAGCAGTACAGGGGTTGGAAATCAGCCCCAGCATTTT. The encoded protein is CASSTGVGNQPQHF.